These 32 T cell receptor beta chains came from one sample sequenced in a study of human T cells and chemical hapten exposure. TCRdb reprocessed the RACE reads via MiXCR and lists one record per CDR3 protein. The top ten clones hold 0.8% to 1% of a sample with about 120,000 distinct CDR3 sequences, around 15% of them seen once. The sample's time point: patch test 1, 2 weeks after DPC sensitization. Regarding treatment: therapeutic diphenylcyclopropenone sensitization with weekly scalp DPC. The source was whole blood, collected in connection with sensitization to the hapten diphenylcyclopropenone (DPC). All receptors derive from a man aged 18 to 35 with alopecia areata. Some clones in this sample may be carry-over from other donors' samples.

The chain is built from TRBV29-1 and TRBJ1-1, with 11 bases identical to TRBD1. CDR1 is SQVTM and CDR2 is ANQGSEA in the germline V gene. The CDR3 extends over 14 amino acids. After removal of 7 bases from V and 0 bases from J, the junction contained 4 bases not matched to a gene. CDR3 loop: CSARTGGVNTEAFF. The CDR3 DNA sequence: TGCAGCGCCAGGACAGGGGGCGTGAACACTGAAGCTTTCTTT.

V is TRBV20-1 and J is TRBJ1-1; no reliable D call. The CDR3 contains 12 residues. Looked up from germline, CDR1 is DFQATT and CDR2 is SNEGSKA (reference sequence). Trimming left V 3 bases short and J 0 bases short, with 5 bases between. CDR3 sequence reads: CSASTVNTEAFF. In nucleotides, the CDR3 is TGCAGTGCTAGCACAGTGAACACTGAAGCTTTCTTT.

This clonotype was seen a few times. The chain couples TRBV18 to TRBJ2-5; possibly TRBD2 for D (6 bases). Germline CDR1 is KGHSH and CDR2 is LQKENI. The CDR3 runs to 14 residues. The ends were cut back, 1 base at V and 2 bases at J, with 8 bases in the middle. CDR3 sequence: CASSPQGGQETQYF. The CDR3, as DNA: TGTGCCAGCTCACCACAGGGAGGTCAAGAGACCCAGTACTTC.

This clonotype was picked up a small number of times. The CDR3 protein is CASSQRTGANSGNTIYF. The DNA for the CDR3 is TGCGCCAGCAGCCAAAGGACAGGAGCCAACTCTGGAAACACCATATATTTT. V is TRBV4-3 and J is TRBJ1-3; TRBD1 agrees at 7 bases. CDR3 length equals 17 residues. The J segment lost 0 bases and the V segment lost 2 bases, leaving 7 bases of the junction unmatched. CDR1 is LGHNA, CDR2 YSLEER, per germline.

This chain uses TRBV6-2 or TRBV6-3 with TRBJ2-2, with 7 bases identical to TRBD1. This CDR3 contains 15 residues. CDR1 MNHEY and CDR2 SVGEGT come from the germline V gene. V lost 0 bases and J lost 6; bases outside the gene matches: 4. The CDR3 DNA sequence: TGTGCCAGCAGTTACTCAGGGGGCGCGCCCGGGGAGCTGTTTTTT. It translates to CASSYSGGAPGELFF.

The rearrangement links TRBV5-4 to TRBJ1-6, with 7 positions matching TRBD1. Germline V gene lookup returns CDR1 SGHNT and CDR2 YYREEE (reference sequence). Trimming took 9 bases from V and 7 from J; bases not matched to a gene: 16. This CDR3 comprises 16 residues. The CDR3 sequence is CATHKPGQDENSPLHF. For the CDR3, the DNA is TGTGCCACCCACAAGCCCGGACAGGATGAAAATTCACCCCTCCACTTT.

This clonotype has just a few counts. The V and J genes are TRBV2 and TRBJ1-1; 9 bases align to TRBD1. The CDR3 runs to 16 residues. Germline-derived CDR1 and CDR2 are SNHLY and FYNNEI. Germline trimming cut 6 bases from V and 3 bases from J; bases unmatched to any gene: 11. The CDR3 protein is CASRVPGQGKDTEAFF. DNA for the CDR3: TGTGCCAGCAGGGTCCCGGGACAGGGCAAGGACACTGAAGCTTTCTTT.

This clonotype was recorded at least ten times. The chain joins TRBV7-2 to TRBJ2-2, with TRBD1 as a possible D gene (5 bases). V dropped 1 base and J dropped 3 bases, with 9 bases sitting between them. Germline CDR1 and CDR2: SGHTA and FQGNSA. The CDR3 covers 15 residues. Here the CDR3 reads CASSLGTPDTGELFF. CDR3 sequence (DNA): TGTGCCAGCAGCTTAGGGACACCCGACACCGGGGAGCTGTTTTTT.

Only a few counts were recorded for this clonotype. V usage is TRBV11-2 and J usage is TRBJ2-6, with 9 bases matching TRBD1. Trimming cost V 4 bases and J 1 base; bases outside gene matches: 5. This CDR3 comprises 17 residues. Germline-derived CDR1 and CDR2 are SGHAT and FQNNGV. This chain's CDR3 is CASSYYRGRSGANVLTF. CDR3 sequence (DNA): TGTGCCAGCAGCTACTACAGGGGGCGATCTGGGGCCAACGTCCTGACTTTC.

This clonotype was detected a few times. The chain recombines TRBV10-1 with TRBJ2-5, with TRBD1 matching 7 bases. V lost 5 bases, J lost 1 base, and 7 bases stayed unmatched. The length of the CDR3 is 15 residues. Germline V CDR1 and CDR2: WNHNN, SYGVQD (reference sequence). The CDR3, as DNA: TGCGCCAGCAGTCCGAACAGGGGCAGCCAAGAGACCCAGTACTTC. It encodes CASSPNRGSQETQYF.

The V call is TRBV5-4, the J call TRBJ2-1, with D possibly matching TRBD2 (6 bases). The V gene lost 4 bases and the J gene lost 2 bases, with 13 bases spanning the gap. CDR3 length equals 15 residues. The germline CDR1 and CDR2 sequences are SGHNT and YYREEE (reference sequence). In DNA form, the CDR3 reads TGTGCCAGCAGCATAGGACTATACGCCTACAATGAGCAGTTCTTC. Its translation: CASSIGLYAYNEQFF.

The rearrangement joins TRBV2 to TRBJ1-1; D not resolved. V gave up 6 bases and J gave up 4 bases, with 15 bases separating them. The CDR3 covers 14 residues. Per the germline V gene, CDR1 is SNHLY and CDR2 is FYNNEI. The DNA for the CDR3 is TGTGCCAGCAGGCACCGGACTGCGAGCACTGAAGCTTTCTTT. Amino acids: CASRHRTASTEAFF.

There are a few counts of this clonotype. The CDR3 nucleotides are TGTGCCAGCTGGGGCGCCAGGGTCTACGAGCAGTACGTC. It specifies CASWGARVYEQYV. V and J are TRBV12-3 or TRBV12-4 and TRBJ2-7; possibly TRBD1 for D (5 bases). Trimming stripped 8 bases from V and 3 bases from J, with 14 bases between. CDR3 size: 13 residues.

This clonotype was detected a few times. The rearrangement links TRBV10-3 to TRBJ2-3; D is undetermined. With 7 bases removed from V and 2 bases from J, the gap between germline ends came to 13 bases. The CDR3 has 14 amino acids. Germline CDR1 reads ENHRY; CDR2 reads SYGVKD. The CDR3 nucleotides are TGTGCCATCACCTTTGACAAGACCACAGATACGCAGTATTTT. It encodes CAITFDKTTDTQYF.

This clonotype occurred many times. The chain joins TRBV29-1 to TRBJ2-3; 8 bases agree with TRBD1. V gave up 7 bases and J gave up 6 bases; unmatched junction bases: 6. CDR3 length: 12 residues. CDR1 SQVTM and CDR2 ANQGSEA come from the germline V gene. CDR3 nucleotide sequence: TGCAGCGCAGCACAGGGGGTGGATACGCAGTATTTT. This codes for CSAAQGVDTQYF.

This clonotype occurred many times. This chain joins TRBV6-5 and TRBJ2-4; possible D gene TRBD2, 7 bases. Trimming removed 5 bases from V and 8 bases from J, with 13 bases in between. The germline V gene has CDR1 MNHEY and CDR2 SVGAGI. The CDR3 sequence is 13 residues long. CDR3 coding DNA: TGTGCCAGCAGTCCTATAGGGGGGGACATTCAGTACTTC. This sequence encodes CASSPIGGDIQYF.

This clonotype was seen only a few times. The rearrangement uses TRBV7-2 and TRBJ2-3; 7 positions match TRBD2. Trimming removed 4 bases from V and 8 bases from J; junction bases left unmatched: 18. The germline V gene encodes CDR1 SGHTA and CDR2 FQGNSA. The CDR3 contains 17 residues. CDR3 residues: CASSSQREQEHPFTQYF. DNA of the CDR3: TGTGCCAGCAGCTCCCAGCGGGAACAGGAACATCCGTTTACGCAGTATTTT.

This clonotype was seen more than once but under ten times. The chain links TRBV20-1 to TRBJ2-1; 10 bases match TRBD2. The germline CDR1 and CDR2 sequences are DFQATT and SNEGSKA (reference sequence). V lost 2 bases and J lost 3; bases outside the gene matches: 10. The CDR3 has 17 residues. This CDR3 is CSARSPTSGVDYNEQFF. The DNA of the CDR3 is TGCAGTGCTAGATCCCCCACTAGCGGGGTAGACTACAATGAGCAGTTCTTC.

The chain has TRBV12-3 or TRBV12-4 and TRBJ1-1; D is unclear. The CDR3 contains 14 residues. V gave up 3 bases and J gave up 0 bases, with 8 bases separating them. CDR3 DNA: TGTGCCAGCAGTTTTCTCAGAATGAACACTGAAGCTTTCTTT. Residues: CASSFLRMNTEAFF.

This clonotype showed up just a few times. The gene calls are TRBV7-6 and TRBJ2-4; TRBD1 or TRBD2 may be the D gene (5 bases each). CDR1 and CDR2 (germline): SGHVS, FNYEAQ. The CDR3 totals 13 residues. Trimming cost V 1 base and J 11 bases, with 12 bases left between them. As DNA, the CDR3 is TGTGCCAGCAGCTTAGGGGAGCAGGGCGTTCAGTACTTC. It specifies CASSLGEQGVQYF.

The V gene is TRBV29-1, the J gene TRBJ1-1; D is undetermined. V dropped 7 bases and J dropped 3 bases, with 12 bases sitting between them. The CDR3 sequence is 12 residues long. In germline, CDR1 is SQVTM, CDR2 ANQGSEA. The CDR3 loop is CSATSGDTEAFF. The CDR3 bases are TGCAGCGCCACAAGCGGGGACACTGAAGCTTTCTTT.

This clonotype has just a few counts. The chain is built from TRBV7-2 and TRBJ1-1; the D gene is possibly TRBD1 (6 bases). V gave up 3 bases and J gave up 8 bases, with 16 bases separating them. CDR1 SGHTA and CDR2 FQGNSA come from the germline V gene. This CDR3 is built from 14 residues. In nucleotides, the CDR3 is TGTGCCAGCAGCTTTATAGTGGGGACAAGAGAAGCTTTCTTT. Translating gives CASSFIVGTREAFF. Drawing the rest from reference TRBV7-2 and TRBJ1-1, the complete variable domain is GAGVSQSPSNKVTEKGKDVELRCDPISGHTALYWYRQSLGQGLEFLIYFQGNSAPDKSGLPSDRFSAERTGGSVSTLTIQRTQQEDSAVYLCASSFIVGTREAFFGQGTRLTVV.

This clonotype was observed a handful of times. J is TRBJ2-1 and V is TRBV19; TRBD2 is a possible D gene (6 bases). V was shortened by 3 bases and J by 0 bases, with 9 bases between the two germline ends. The CDR3 extends over 15 amino acids. CDR1 LNHDA and CDR2 SQIVND come from the germline V gene (reference sequence). CDR3 in DNA: TGTGCCAGTAGTATGCTGCGGGGCTCCTACAATGAGCAGTTCTTC. Translating it yields CASSMLRGSYNEQFF.

This clonotype has a count of ten or more. The chain has TRBV20-1 and TRBJ1-1, with a possible D match to TRBD1 (6 bases). CDR1 is DFQATT and CDR2 is SNEGSKA in the germline V gene (reference sequence). The CDR3 covers 14 residues. The V end was cut by 8 bases, the J end by 0 bases, with 16 bases between. CDR3 region: CSFQPDRMNTEAFF. DNA of the CDR3: TGCAGTTTCCAACCGGACAGAATGAACACTGAAGCTTTCTTT.

The rearrangement links TRBV29-1 to TRBJ2-1, with TRBD1 identical over 9 bases. Germline loops: CDR1 SQVTM, CDR2 ANQGSEA. This CDR3 is built from 14 residues. The junction had 12 bases not matched to a gene; V was cut back by 6 bases and J by 9 bases. As DNA, the CDR3 is TGCAGCGTAAGTGTGGACAGGGGATCCGGTGAGCAGTTCTTC. It yields the protein CSVSVDRGSGEQFF.

This clonotype was counted between two and nine times. This sequence joins TRBV4-3 and TRBJ1-1, with 8 bases aligning to TRBD1. CDR1 LGHNA and CDR2 YSLEER come from the germline V gene. The CDR3 runs 15 residues. J lost 1 base, V lost 4 bases, and 5 bases had no gene match. The CDR3 DNA follows: TGCGCCAGCAGCCCCAGGGGGCTCGAGAACACTGAAGCTTTCTTT. The encoded protein is CASSPRGLENTEAFF.

This clonotype has more than one count but fewer than ten. The chain links TRBV7-6 to TRBJ2-2, with 7 bases aligning to TRBD2. The CDR3 sequence is 15 residues long. CDR1 is SGHVS and CDR2 is FNYEAQ in the germline V gene. With V trimmed by 3 bases and J by 4 bases, 5 bases remained unmatched. In DNA, the CDR3 is TGTGCCAGCAGCTTTTCTGGGGAGGGCACCGGGGAGCTGTTTTTT. It codes for CASSFSGEGTGELFF.

The chain recombines TRBV12-3 or TRBV12-4 with TRBJ2-2; the D gene is possibly TRBD2 (5 bases). There are 13 residues in the CDR3. Deletions cut 10 bases from V and 6 bases from J, with 15 bases between. The CDR3 region is CATSRDVSGELFF. The CDR3 nucleotides are TGTGCCACCTCCCGGGATGTCTCCGGGGAGCTGTTTTTT.

This chain links TRBV6-5 with TRBJ2-4; perhaps TRBD2 as D (7 bases). V was pared by 7 bases and J by 9 bases, with 22 bases between. Germline assignment: CDR1 MNHEY and CDR2 SVGAGI. The CDR3 covers 15 residues. Here the CDR3 DNA reads TGTGCCAGCACCCCCTCGCCGGGAAGGGGGGGCATTCAGTACTTC. Translation: CASTPSPGRGGIQYF.

In this sample, this clonotype turned up many times. This rearrangement joins TRBV12-3 or TRBV12-4 to TRBJ2-7; D gene unclear. The CDR3 contains 11 residues. Trimming shortened V by 2 bases and J by 5 bases, and 4 bases separated the two germline ends. For the CDR3, the DNA is TGTGCCAGCAGTTTAAGACACGAGCAGTACTTC. It specifies CASSLRHEQYF.

This clonotype was counted at least ten times. The chain has TRBV5-3 and TRBJ2-3; no reliable D call. TRBV5-3 is labeled an ORF, and its function is uncertain. The V gene lost 4 bases and the J gene lost 3 bases, with 15 bases spanning the gap. The CDR3 spans 15 residues. Written as DNA, the CDR3 is TGTGCCAGAAGCCAACTTACCGAGTGGACAGATACGCAGTATTTT. It is translated as CARSQLTEWTDTQYF.

This clonotype appeared a few times. V usage is TRBV18 and J usage is TRBJ2-5, with 7 positions matching TRBD2. This CDR3 contains 14 residues. Germline V gives CDR1 KGHSH, CDR2 LQKENI. Trimming removed 2 bases from V and 4 bases from J; junction bases left unmatched: 4. The CDR3 bases are TGTGCCAGCTCACCAGGACTAGTTCTAGAGACCCAGTACTTC. This codes for CASSPGLVLETQYF.